The present T cell receptor beta chain was sequenced within a study of cytomegalovirus exposure and HLA in healthy donors. PCR involved 60 Vbeta and 13 Jbeta primers. Assay used: immunoSEQ multiplex PCR; TCRdb lists only in-frame clones, some missing. The sample has 60,000 to 95,000 clones, approximately 72% seen once. This clone was seen only a few times. CDR1 and CDR2 (germline): SGHTS, YDEGEE. The V end lost 4 bases, the J end lost 7 bases, and 5 bases lay between the germline ends. The CDR3 covers 10 residues. The chain combines TRBV5-8 with TRBJ1-1, with D uncertain. Sequenced: PBMCs. This sequence was found in a woman in her thirties or forties in good health and CMV-seropositive. The CDR3 loop reads CASSRGEAFF. The CDR3 nucleotides read TGTGCCAGCAGCCGGGGTGAAGCTTTCTTT. Full variable domain (missing parts from reference TRBV5-8 and TRBJ1-1): EAGVTQSPTHLIKTRGQQATLRCSPISGHTSVYWYQQALGLGLQFLLWYDEGEERNRGNFPPRFSGRQFPNYSSELNVNALELEDSALYLCASSRGEAFFGQGTRLTVV.